The present T cell receptor beta chain was sequenced within a study of cytomegalovirus exposure and HLA in healthy donors. Each donor's status was that of a healthy bone marrow donor. Comments on this clone: Its matching antigen is unknown.

Study-wide results and caveats: An analysis done earlier found most TCR beta V segments productive about 87% or about 30% of the time. There were a few CMV-associated chains whose specificity for CMV antigens was confirmed in vitro. It was about 180 TCR beta chains that were listed as cytomegalovirus-associated.

Germline CDR1 is SGDLS and CDR2 is YYNGEE. This CDR3 has 14 residues. The germline V and J ends were trimmed by 7 bases and 3 bases, with 16 bases remaining between them. Vbeta (60) and Jbeta (13) primers were used in the PCR. The method was immunoSEQ multiplex PCR; TCRdb's version includes in-frame clones alone and lacks a portion of them. The table lists fewer than 150,000 clones, approximately 80% of them singletons. This chain links TRBV9 with TRBJ1-1; possible D gene TRBD1, 5 bases. This TCR was recovered from a man aged 45-65 years in good health and CMV-seronegative. Sequencing used PBMCs. The CDR3 DNA is TGTGCCAGCGGGGCGGTGACCAAGGACACTGAAGCTTTCTTT. Translating gives CASGAVTKDTEAFF.